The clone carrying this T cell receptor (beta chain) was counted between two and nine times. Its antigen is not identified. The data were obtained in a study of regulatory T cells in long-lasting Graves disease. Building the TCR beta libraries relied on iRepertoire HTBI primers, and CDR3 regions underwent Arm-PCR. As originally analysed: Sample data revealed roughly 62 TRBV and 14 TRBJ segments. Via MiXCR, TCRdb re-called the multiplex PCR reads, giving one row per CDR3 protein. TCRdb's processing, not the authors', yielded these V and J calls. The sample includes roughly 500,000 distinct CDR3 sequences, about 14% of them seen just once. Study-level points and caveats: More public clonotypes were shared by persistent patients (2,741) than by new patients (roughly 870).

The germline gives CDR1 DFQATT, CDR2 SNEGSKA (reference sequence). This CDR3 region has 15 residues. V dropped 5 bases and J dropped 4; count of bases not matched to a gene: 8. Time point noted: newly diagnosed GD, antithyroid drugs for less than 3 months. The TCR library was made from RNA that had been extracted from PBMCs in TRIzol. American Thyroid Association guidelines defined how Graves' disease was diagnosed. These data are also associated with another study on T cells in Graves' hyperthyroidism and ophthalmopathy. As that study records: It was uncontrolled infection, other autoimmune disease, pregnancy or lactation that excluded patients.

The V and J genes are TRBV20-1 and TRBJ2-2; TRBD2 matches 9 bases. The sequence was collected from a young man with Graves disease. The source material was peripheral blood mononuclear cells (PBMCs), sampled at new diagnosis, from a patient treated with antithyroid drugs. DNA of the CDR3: TGCAGTGCTTCTCCTCTAGCGGGGAGCACCGGGGAGCTGTTTTTT. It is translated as CSASPLAGSTGELFF.